The 8 T cell receptor beta chains reported below all come from one sample, sequenced in a study of blood T cell repertoires in COVID-19. The method was immunoSEQ multiplex PCR; TCRdb's version includes in-frame clones alone and lacks a portion of them. The sample lists 250,000 or so clones; 85% to 90% were seen once. Sequencing was performed on PBMCs or T cells enriched from blood (not recorded which). All receptors derive from a woman between 50 and 59 years old who had recovered from COVID-19.

This chain links TRBV7-2 with TRBJ2-1, with D unclear. The CDR3 covers 13 residues. Germline assignment: CDR1 SGHTA and CDR2 FQGNSA. Between the trimmed V and J ends, which lost 1 base and 7 bases, there was a span of 8 bases. The CDR3 spells CASSLDSVNEQFF. The CDR3 DNA reads TGTGCCAGCAGCTTAGATTCAGTGAATGAGCAGTTCTTC.

This chain's CDR3 is CASQGLAGFGELFF. In DNA form, the CDR3 reads TGTGCCAGCCAGGGACTAGCGGGATTCGGGGAGCTGTTTTTT. This chain uses TRBV2 with TRBJ2-2, with TRBD2 identical over 13 bases. With 8 bases clipped from V and 7 bases from J, the junction kept 4 bases outside the gene matches. CDR3 length equals 14 residues. Per the germline V gene, CDR1 is SNHLY and CDR2 is FYNNEI.

This clone was picked up a small number of times. This chain connects TRBV9 to TRBJ1-2; 8 bases are shared with TRBD1. Germline CDR1 reads SGDLS; CDR2 reads YYNGEE. The ends lost 4 bases at V and 2 bases at J; junction bases unmatched: 10. This CDR3 comprises 16 residues. Written as DNA, the CDR3 is TGTGCCAGCAGCTCCGCCGGACAGGGATCAAACTATGGCTACACCTTC. Translation gives CASSSAGQGSNYGYTF. Supplemented by reference TRBV9 and TRBJ1-2, the full variable domain reads DSGVTQTPKHLITATGQRVTLRCSPRSGDLSVYWYQQSLDQGLQFLIQYYNGEERAKGNILERFSAQQFPDLHSELNLSSLELGDSALYFCASSSAGQGSNYGYTFGSGTRLTVV.

This clone was picked up one time. The DNA of the CDR3 is TGTGCCAGCAGCTTAATACCAGCGGGAGGGATCTATGAGCAGTTCTTC. Residues: CASSLIPAGGIYEQFF. J is TRBJ2-1 and V is TRBV7-3; 10 bases fit TRBD2. CDR1 and CDR2 (germline): SGHTA, FQGTGA. This CDR3 is 16 amino acids long. Unmatched junction bases numbered 8, after V lost 1 base and J lost 8 bases.

The chain couples TRBV28 to TRBJ1-2; TRBD1 aligns across 7 bases. This CDR3 contains 13 residues. The germline gives CDR1 MDHEN, CDR2 SYDVKM. Trimming removed 3 bases from V and 5 bases from J; junction bases left unmatched: 3. CDR3 region: CASSFGGQYGYTF. DNA of the CDR3: TGTGCCAGCAGTTTCGGGGGACAGTATGGCTACACCTTC.

The rearrangement joins TRBV29-1 to TRBJ2-7, with TRBD2 matching 13 bases. Germline V gives CDR1 SQVTM, CDR2 ANQGSEA. The CDR3 spans 15 residues. Trimming took 5 bases from V and 3 from J; bases not matched to a gene: 7. CDR3 sequence: CSVRGTSGTNYEQYF. In DNA form, the CDR3 reads TGCAGCGTTCGGGGGACTAGCGGGACAAACTACGAGCAGTACTTC.

The chain combines TRBV6-1 with TRBJ1-5, with D possibly matching TRBD1 (6 bases). The CDR3 runs to 15 residues. V was trimmed by 3 bases and J by 2 bases, leaving 11 bases between them. The germline V gene encodes CDR1 MNHNS and CDR2 SASEGT. CDR3 sequence: CASSEGPGGNQPQHF. The CDR3, as DNA: TGTGCCAGCAGTGAGGGTCCAGGGGGCAATCAGCCCCAGCATTTT.

The CDR3, as DNA: TGTGCCAGAGTAGGGACTAGCGGGAGGGCCAGCGGGGAGCTGTTTTTT. Translating it yields CARVGTSGRASGELFF. The chain couples TRBV21-1 to TRBJ2-2; no check of the table's D call, TRBD2, against the DNA was made. TRBV21-1 is a known pseudogene. This CDR3 is 16 amino acids long.